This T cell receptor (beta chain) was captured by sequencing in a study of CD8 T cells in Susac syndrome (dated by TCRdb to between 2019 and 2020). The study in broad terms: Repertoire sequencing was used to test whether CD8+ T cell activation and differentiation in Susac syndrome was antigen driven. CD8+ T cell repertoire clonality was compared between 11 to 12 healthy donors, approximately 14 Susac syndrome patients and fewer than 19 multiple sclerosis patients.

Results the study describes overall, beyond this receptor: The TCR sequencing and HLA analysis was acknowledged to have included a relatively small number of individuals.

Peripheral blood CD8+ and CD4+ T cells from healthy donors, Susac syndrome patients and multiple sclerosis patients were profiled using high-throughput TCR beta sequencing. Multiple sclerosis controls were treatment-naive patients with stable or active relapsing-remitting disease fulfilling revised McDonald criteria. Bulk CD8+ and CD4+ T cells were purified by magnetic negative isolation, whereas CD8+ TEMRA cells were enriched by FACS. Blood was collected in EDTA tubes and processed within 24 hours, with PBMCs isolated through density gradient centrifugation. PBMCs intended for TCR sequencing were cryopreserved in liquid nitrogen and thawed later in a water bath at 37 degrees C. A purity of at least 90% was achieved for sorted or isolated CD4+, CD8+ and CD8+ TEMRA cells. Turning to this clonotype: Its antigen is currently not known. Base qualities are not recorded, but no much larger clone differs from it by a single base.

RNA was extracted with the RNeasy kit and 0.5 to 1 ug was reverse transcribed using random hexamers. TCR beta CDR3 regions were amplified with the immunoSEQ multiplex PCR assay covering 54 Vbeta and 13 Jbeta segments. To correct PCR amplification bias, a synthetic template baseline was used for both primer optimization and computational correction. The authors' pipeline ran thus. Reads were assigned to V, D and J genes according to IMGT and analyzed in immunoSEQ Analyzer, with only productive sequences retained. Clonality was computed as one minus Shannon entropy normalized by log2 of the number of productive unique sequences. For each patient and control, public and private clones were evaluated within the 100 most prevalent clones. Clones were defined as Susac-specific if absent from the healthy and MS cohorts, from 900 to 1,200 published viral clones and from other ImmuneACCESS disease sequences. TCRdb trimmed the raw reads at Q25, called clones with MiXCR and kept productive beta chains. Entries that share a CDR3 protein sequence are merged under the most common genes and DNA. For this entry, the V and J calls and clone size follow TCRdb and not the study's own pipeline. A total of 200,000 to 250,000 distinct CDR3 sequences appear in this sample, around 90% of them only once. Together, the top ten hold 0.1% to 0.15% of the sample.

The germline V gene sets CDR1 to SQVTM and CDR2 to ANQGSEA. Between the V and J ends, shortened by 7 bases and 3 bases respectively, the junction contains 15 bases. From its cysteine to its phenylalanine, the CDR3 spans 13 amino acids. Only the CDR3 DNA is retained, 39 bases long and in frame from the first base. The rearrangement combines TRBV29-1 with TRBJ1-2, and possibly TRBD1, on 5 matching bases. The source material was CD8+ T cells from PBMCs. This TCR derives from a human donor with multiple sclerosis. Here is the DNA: TGCAGCGACTACAGGTCCTGGGACTATGGCTACACCTTC. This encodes CSDYRSWDYGYTF.